The rows below give T cell receptor beta chains drawn from one sample of a study of shared clonotypes between healthy human individuals. Clones were sequenced by immunoSEQ multiplex PCR, and TCRdb holds only the in-frame ones, with some missing. The sample has over a million clones; around 76% are singletons. Sequencing used memory CD4+ T cells sorted from blood. Receptors originate from a young man in good health. CDR3s include the opening cysteine and the closing phenylalanine or tryptophan. Fields, in order: D gene, V gene, J gene, clone size, CDR3 DNA, CDR3 protein. A D gene is named only where the DNA matches it firmly. Not every row has a clone size; where given, it reads once, few, many or a size class.

d_call: TRBD2
v_call: TRBV5-1
j_call: TRBJ2-2
clone_size: few
cdr3_nt: TGCGCCAGCAGCTTGGAACTAGCGGGGAACACCGGGGAGCTGTTTTTT
cdr3_aa: CASSLELAGNTGELFF

d_call: .
v_call: TRBV30
j_call: TRBJ2-7
clone_size: .
cdr3_nt: TGTGCCTGGAATGTGAACTTAAAGGGGGGCTTGGCCTACGAGCAGTACTTC
cdr3_aa: CAWNVNLKGGLAYEQYF

d_call: TRBD2
v_call: TRBV9
j_call: TRBJ2-1
clone_size: .
cdr3_nt: TGTGCCAGCAGCGTAGCCGAAGGGACTAGCGGGTACAATGAGCAGTTCTTC
cdr3_aa: CASSVAEGTSGYNEQFF

d_call: .
v_call: TRBV5-1
j_call: TRBJ1-3
clone_size: .
cdr3_nt: TGCGCCAGCAGCTTGGAAGTTAACTCTGGAAACACCATATATTTT
cdr3_aa: CASSLEVNSGNTIYF

d_call: .
v_call: TRBV10-3
j_call: TRBJ1-4
clone_size: .
cdr3_nt: TGTGCCATCAGTGAGTCGACCCAGGGTTTAACTAATGAAAAACTGTTTTTT
cdr3_aa: CAISESTQGLTNEKLFF

d_call: .
v_call: TRBV6-1
j_call: TRBJ1-5
clone_size: .
cdr3_nt: TGTGCCAGCAGTGAAGAGCCCACCTCAGGGCAGCCCCAGCATTTT
cdr3_aa: CASSEEPTSGQPQHF

d_call: TRBD1
v_call: TRBV29-1
j_call: TRBJ1-5
clone_size: .
cdr3_nt: TGCAGCGTTCGACAGGGAGGCAATCAGCCCCAGCATTTT
cdr3_aa: CSVRQGGNQPQHF

d_call: TRBD1
v_call: TRBV19
j_call: TRBJ1-4
clone_size: .
cdr3_nt: TGTGCCAGCAGAAAGACAGGGGAATATGAAAAACTGTTTTTT
cdr3_aa: CASRKTGEYEKLFF

d_call: .
v_call: TRBV27
j_call: TRBJ2-2
clone_size: .
cdr3_nt: TGTGCCAGCAGTTTATACGCGGGAACTAACACCGGGGAGCTGTTTTTT
cdr3_aa: CASSLYAGTNTGELFF

d_call: .
v_call: TRBV6-6
j_call: TRBJ2-3
clone_size: .
cdr3_nt: TGTGCCAGCAGACAGGGCCCAGATACGCAGTATTTT
cdr3_aa: CASRQGPDTQYF

d_call: TRBD1
v_call: TRBV28
j_call: TRBJ1-6
clone_size: once
cdr3_nt: TGTGCCAGCAGTTTGGGTGGGACAGCGGATTCCAATTCACCCCTCCACTTT
cdr3_aa: CASSLGGTADSNSPLHF

d_call: .
v_call: TRBV5-1
j_call: TRBJ2-7
clone_size: .
cdr3_nt: TGCGCCAGCAGCTGGGATGTGGGGGCCGAGCAGTACTTC
cdr3_aa: CASSWDVGAEQYF

d_call: .
v_call: TRBV11-2
j_call: TRBJ1-2
clone_size: few
cdr3_nt: TGTGCCAGCAGCTTAAGTGACACGGGCTATGGCTACACCTTC
cdr3_aa: CASSLSDTGYGYTF

d_call: .
v_call: TRBV4-3
j_call: TRBJ1-6
clone_size: few
cdr3_nt: TGCGCCAGCAGCCGGATAGATAATTCACCCCTCCACTTT
cdr3_aa: CASSRIDNSPLHF

d_call: .
v_call: TRBV9
j_call: TRBJ2-2
clone_size: few
cdr3_nt: TGTGCCAGCAGCCCAAGGGTACTAACCACCGGGGAGCTGTTTTTT
cdr3_aa: CASSPRVLTTGELFF

d_call: .
v_call: TRBV6-6
j_call: TRBJ1-1
clone_size: .
cdr3_nt: TGTGCCAGCAGTTACTCACAGAACACTGAAGCTTTCTTT
cdr3_aa: CASSYSQNTEAFF

d_call: .
v_call: TRBV5-6
j_call: TRBJ1-2
clone_size: .
cdr3_nt: TGTGCCAGCAGCCGGGAGGGATGGCTCTCAGCTAACTATGGCTACACCTTC
cdr3_aa: CASSREGWLSANYGYTF

d_call: .
v_call: TRBV19
j_call: TRBJ1-4
clone_size: .
cdr3_nt: TGTGCCAGTAGCTCGGGGGGCCTGGGTGAAAAACTGTTTTTT
cdr3_aa: CASSSGGLGEKLFF

d_call: .
v_call: TRBV6-1
j_call: TRBJ1-4
clone_size: .
cdr3_nt: TGTGCCAGCAGTGAACTAACAGGCACAACTAATGAAAAACTGTTTTTT
cdr3_aa: CASSELTGTTNEKLFF

d_call: TRBD1
v_call: TRBV7-2
j_call: TRBJ1-2
clone_size: .
cdr3_nt: TGTGCCAGCAGCACCCGGACAGGCTGGGGCTACACCTTC
cdr3_aa: CASSTRTGWGYTF

d_call: .
v_call: TRBV27
j_call: TRBJ1-6
clone_size: few
cdr3_nt: TGTGCCAGCAGTTCCGACAGGCTAAATAATTCACCCCTCCACTTT
cdr3_aa: CASSSDRLNNSPLHF

d_call: TRBD1
v_call: TRBV7-2
j_call: TRBJ2-1
clone_size: .
cdr3_nt: TGTGCCAGCAGCCCCCGGGACAGGGGCCACAATGAGCAGTTCTTC
cdr3_aa: CASSPRDRGHNEQFF

d_call: TRBD1
v_call: TRBV5-4
j_call: TRBJ1-2
clone_size: few
cdr3_nt: TGTGCCAGCACCCCGGACAGGGGAAGTAACTATGGCTACACCTTC
cdr3_aa: CASTPDRGSNYGYTF

d_call: TRBD1
v_call: TRBV14
j_call: TRBJ2-7
clone_size: .
cdr3_nt: TGTGCCAGCACGCGGGACAGGGGCTACGAGCAGTACTTC
cdr3_aa: CASTRDRGYEQYF

d_call: TRBD1
v_call: TRBV25-1
j_call: TRBJ1-2
clone_size: .
cdr3_nt: TGTGCCAGCAGGATAGGACAGGGCCATGGCTACACCTTC
cdr3_aa: CASRIGQGHGYTF

d_call: .
v_call: TRBV7-9
j_call: TRBJ1-3
clone_size: once
cdr3_nt: TGTGCCAGCAGCTTAGCTGCGGGGGGCACTGGAAACACCATATATTTT
cdr3_aa: CASSLAAGGTGNTIYF

d_call: .
v_call: TRBV7-2
j_call: TRBJ2-2
clone_size: few
cdr3_nt: TGTGCCAGCAGCTTAGGGGTTTGGAACACCGGGGAGCTGTTTTTT
cdr3_aa: CASSLGVWNTGELFF

d_call: TRBD1
v_call: TRBV6-6
j_call: TRBJ1-4
clone_size: .
cdr3_nt: TGTGCCAGCAGGAGAGACAGGGCGGAAGAAAAACTGTTTTTT
cdr3_aa: CASRRDRAEEKLFF

d_call: TRBD1
v_call: TRBV28
j_call: TRBJ2-7
clone_size: .
cdr3_nt: TGTGCCAGCAGTTTAGGAGACAGGGGGAAGCAGTACTTC
cdr3_aa: CASSLGDRGKQYF

d_call: .
v_call: TRBV7-9
j_call: TRBJ1-2
clone_size: .
cdr3_nt: TGTGCCAGCAGCATCGATTTGGGGGGGCGCAACTATGGCTACACCTTC
cdr3_aa: CASSIDLGGRNYGYTF

d_call: .
v_call: TRBV21-1
j_call: TRBJ2-1
clone_size: once
cdr3_nt: TGTGCCAGCAGCAACCCCCCCCGAGGAGCCGGGTACAATGAGCAGTTCTTC
cdr3_aa: CASSNPPRGAGYNEQFF

d_call: .
v_call: TRBV6-1
j_call: TRBJ1-4
clone_size: once
cdr3_nt: TGTGCCAGCAGTGTTTCGGGCAGGGCCGCAACTAATGAAAAACTGTTTTTT
cdr3_aa: CASSVSGRAATNEKLFF

d_call: .
v_call: TRBV9
j_call: TRBJ2-3
clone_size: .
cdr3_nt: TGTGCCAGCAGCGTAGCGGGCAGCCCACTCACAGATACGCAGTATTTT
cdr3_aa: CASSVAGSPLTDTQYF

d_call: .
v_call: TRBV10-3
j_call: TRBJ2-6
clone_size: .
cdr3_nt: TGTGCCATCAGTGAGTCTGTCAGGATCTCTGGGGCCAACGTCCTGACTTTC
cdr3_aa: CAISESVRISGANVLTF

d_call: .
v_call: TRBV7-8
j_call: TRBJ2-7
clone_size: .
cdr3_nt: TGTGCCAGCAGCTTAGGGGACAACTCCTACGAGCAGTACTTC
cdr3_aa: CASSLGDNSYEQYF

d_call: TRBD2
v_call: TRBV2
j_call: TRBJ2-3
clone_size: .
cdr3_nt: TGTGCCAGCGGGCGGGAGCCACCCACAGATACGCAGTATTTT
cdr3_aa: CASGREPPTDTQYF

d_call: TRBD1
v_call: TRBV11-2
j_call: TRBJ2-2
clone_size: .
cdr3_nt: TGTGCCAGCAGCTTTGGACAGGGCAAGTCCGAGGAGCTGTTTTTT
cdr3_aa: CASSFGQGKSEELFF

d_call: .
v_call: TRBV6-6
j_call: TRBJ1-4
clone_size: .
cdr3_nt: TGTGCCAGCAGTCACAGCTCAACTAATGAAAAACTGTTTTTT
cdr3_aa: CASSHSSTNEKLFF

d_call: TRBD1
v_call: TRBV25-1
j_call: TRBJ1-3
clone_size: .
cdr3_nt: TGTGCCAGCAGTGTCCCGGGACAGGGTCCGGACACCATATATTTT
cdr3_aa: CASSVPGQGPDTIYF

d_call: TRBD2
v_call: TRBV7-2
j_call: TRBJ2-1
clone_size: .
cdr3_nt: TGTGCCAGCAGCTCGCCCTCCGGACTAGCGGACGTCAGGGATGAGCAGTTCTTC
cdr3_aa: CASSSPSGLADVRDEQFF

d_call: .
v_call: TRBV7-8
j_call: TRBJ1-1
clone_size: .
cdr3_nt: TGTGCCAGCAGCTCCCGTTTATTGGGCCCAGGGACTGAAGCTTTCTTT
cdr3_aa: CASSSRLLGPGTEAFF

d_call: .
v_call: TRBV6-1
j_call: TRBJ1-2
clone_size: many
cdr3_nt: TGTGCCAGCAGTGACGTCAACAGGGACGTGGGGCATGGCTACACCTTC
cdr3_aa: CASSDVNRDVGHGYTF